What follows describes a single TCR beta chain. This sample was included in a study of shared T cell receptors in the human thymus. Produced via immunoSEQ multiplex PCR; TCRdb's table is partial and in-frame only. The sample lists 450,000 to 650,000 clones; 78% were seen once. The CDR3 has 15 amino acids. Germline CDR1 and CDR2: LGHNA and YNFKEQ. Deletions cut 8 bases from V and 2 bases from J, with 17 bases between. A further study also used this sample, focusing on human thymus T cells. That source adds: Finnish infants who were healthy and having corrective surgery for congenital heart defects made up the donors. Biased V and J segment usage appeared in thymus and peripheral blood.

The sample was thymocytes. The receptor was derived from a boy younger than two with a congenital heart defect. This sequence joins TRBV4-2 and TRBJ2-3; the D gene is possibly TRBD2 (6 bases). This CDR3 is CASGGFGPYTDTQYF. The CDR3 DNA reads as TGTGCCAGCGGGGGGTTTGGCCCTTACACAGATACGCAGTATTTT.